Listed below are T cell receptor beta chains from one sample, sequenced in a study of blood T cell repertoires in COVID-19. TCRdb's table, derived via immunoSEQ multiplex PCR, lists solely in-frame clones and lacks some. The sample records 100,000 to 150,000 clones, around 70% being singletons. The source material was peripheral blood. The receptors derive from a man in his sixties with acute or convalescent COVID-19. Both conserved end residues are part of each CDR3. The order of the fields is V gene, J gene, CDR3 length, D gene, clone size, CDR3 DNA, CDR3 protein. D genes are given only for firm matches. Not every row has a clone size; where given, it reads once, few, many or a size class.

v_call: TRBV5-1; j_call: TRBJ1-4; cdr3_length: 15; d_call: TRBD1; clone_size: -; cdr3_nt: TGCGCCAGCAGCTGGGGGACAGGGGGCGATGAAAAACTGTTTTTT; cdr3_aa: CASSWGTGGDEKLFF
v_call: TRBV28; j_call: TRBJ2-7; cdr3_length: 24; d_call: TRBD2; clone_size: -; cdr3_nt: TGTGCCAGCAGTTTCGGTGGGGCCGGCCGTCGTCCGGGACTAGCGGGGGCCGACTCCTACGAGCAGTACTTC; cdr3_aa: CASSFGGAGRRPGLAGADSYEQYF
v_call: TRBV29-1; j_call: TRBJ2-3; cdr3_length: 16; d_call: TRBD2; clone_size: -; cdr3_nt: TGCAGCGTTGATAGTAGCGGGAGGGCGGATACAGATACGCAGTATTTT; cdr3_aa: CSVDSSGRADTDTQYF
v_call: TRBV5-1; j_call: TRBJ1-1; cdr3_length: 14; d_call: -; clone_size: -; cdr3_nt: TGCGCCAGCAGCTCGGGATCCATGAACACTGAAGCTTTCTTT; cdr3_aa: CASSSGSMNTEAFF
v_call: TRBV3-1/TRBV3-2; j_call: TRBJ1-2; cdr3_length: 16; d_call: TRBD1; clone_size: -; cdr3_nt: TGTGCCAGCAGCCAATCCTGGGACAGGGTGACTTCTGGCTACACCTTC; cdr3_aa: CASSQSWDRVTSGYTF
v_call: TRBV24-1; j_call: TRBJ2-7; cdr3_length: 12; d_call: -; clone_size: -; cdr3_nt: TGTGCCACCACCACAGGGAACTACGAGCAGTACTTC; cdr3_aa: CATTTGNYEQYF
v_call: TRBV13; j_call: TRBJ2-3; cdr3_length: 15; d_call: TRBD2; clone_size: -; cdr3_nt: TGTGCCAGCTTGGGGCCAGCGGGGGGGCAAGATACGCAGTATTTT; cdr3_aa: CASLGPAGGQDTQYF
v_call: TRBV9; j_call: TRBJ1-2; cdr3_length: 15; d_call: -; clone_size: -; cdr3_nt: TGTGCCAGCAGCGCAACGCGAGGGGGATCCTATGGCTACACCTTC; cdr3_aa: CASSATRGGSYGYTF
v_call: TRBV7-2; j_call: TRBJ1-2; cdr3_length: 14; d_call: -; clone_size: -; cdr3_nt: TGTGCCAGCAGCCCAGGCGGGGGCGGGAATGGCTACACCTTC; cdr3_aa: CASSPGGGGNGYTF
v_call: TRBV7-9; j_call: TRBJ1-5; cdr3_length: 15; d_call: TRBD1; clone_size: -; cdr3_nt: TGTGCCAGCAGCAAGGACAGGGGGGGCAATCAGCCCCAGCATTTT; cdr3_aa: CASSKDRGGNQPQHF
v_call: TRBV5-1; j_call: TRBJ1-2; cdr3_length: 15; d_call: TRBD1; clone_size: -; cdr3_nt: TGCGCCAGCAGCCAGGACAGGGCACGTAACTATGGCTACACCTTC; cdr3_aa: CASSQDRARNYGYTF
v_call: TRBV18; j_call: TRBJ1-2; cdr3_length: 13; d_call: TRBD1; clone_size: -; cdr3_nt: TGTGCCAGCCGTTCCGGGACAGGGGATGGCTACACCTTC; cdr3_aa: CASRSGTGDGYTF
v_call: TRBV7-2; j_call: TRBJ1-6; cdr3_length: 16; d_call: -; clone_size: -; cdr3_nt: TGTGCCAGCAGCGGCGGAGTATTCCGAGGTAATTCACCCCTCCACTTT; cdr3_aa: CASSGGVFRGNSPLHF
v_call: TRBV4-1; j_call: TRBJ2-7; cdr3_length: 15; d_call: -; clone_size: few; cdr3_nt: TGCGCCAGCAGCCAAGCGTTGGCAGCTAGGGGCGAGCAGTACTTC; cdr3_aa: CASSQALAARGEQYF
v_call: TRBV7-3; j_call: TRBJ1-6; cdr3_length: 13; d_call: -; clone_size: -; cdr3_nt: TGTGCCAGCAGCTTAAATACGGCGGCGCCCCTCCACTTT; cdr3_aa: CASSLNTAAPLHF
v_call: TRBV10-3; j_call: TRBJ2-3; cdr3_length: 14; d_call: TRBD1; clone_size: -; cdr3_nt: TGTGCCATCAGTCCGGGACAGGGGGCAGATACGCAGTATTTT; cdr3_aa: CAISPGQGADTQYF
v_call: TRBV19; j_call: TRBJ1-1; cdr3_length: 17; d_call: -; clone_size: -; cdr3_nt: TGTGCCAGTAATTCCCGAAAAAGACCTGGGCTGTGGACTGAAGCTTTCTTT; cdr3_aa: CASNSRKRPGLWTEAFF
v_call: TRBV27; j_call: TRBJ2-3; cdr3_length: 14; d_call: -; clone_size: -; cdr3_nt: TGTGCCAGCAGTTTAACACAGGGTCGCGATACGCAGTATTTT; cdr3_aa: CASSLTQGRDTQYF
v_call: TRBV5-1; j_call: TRBJ2-7; cdr3_length: 16; d_call: -; clone_size: few; cdr3_nt: TGCGCCAGCAGCTTGGCCGGCGGGACAGCCTCCTACGAGCAGTACTTC; cdr3_aa: CASSLAGGTASYEQYF
v_call: TRBV5-1; j_call: TRBJ2-3; cdr3_length: 15; d_call: TRBD2; clone_size: -; cdr3_nt: TGCGCCAGCAGCTTAATCAGCGGGGACACAGATACGCAGTATTTT; cdr3_aa: CASSLISGDTDTQYF
v_call: TRBV11-2; j_call: TRBJ1-1; cdr3_length: 15; d_call: -; clone_size: -; cdr3_nt: TGTGCCAGCAGCTTAGTGGGAGGCGGGCACACTGAAGCTTTCTTT; cdr3_aa: CASSLVGGGHTEAFF
v_call: TRBV7-9; j_call: TRBJ2-3; cdr3_length: 14; d_call: TRBD2; clone_size: -; cdr3_nt: TGTGCCAGCAGCGCACTAGCGTCCCCAGATACGCAGTATTTT; cdr3_aa: CASSALASPDTQYF
v_call: TRBV5-4; j_call: TRBJ2-4; cdr3_length: 14; d_call: TRBD1; clone_size: -; cdr3_nt: TGTGCCAGCAGCAGCCGGGACAGCAAAAACATTCAGTACTTC; cdr3_aa: CASSSRDSKNIQYF
v_call: TRBV6-5; j_call: TRBJ2-7; cdr3_length: 13; d_call: -; clone_size: -; cdr3_nt: TGTGCCAGCCGCCAATTAGATACCTACGAGCAGTACTTC; cdr3_aa: CASRQLDTYEQYF
v_call: TRBV5-1; j_call: TRBJ1-4; cdr3_length: 14; d_call: -; clone_size: few; cdr3_nt: TGCGCCAGCAGCTTGACGGTATCTAATGAAAAACTGTTTTTT; cdr3_aa: CASSLTVSNEKLFF
v_call: TRBV10-3; j_call: TRBJ1-2; cdr3_length: 13; d_call: -; clone_size: -; cdr3_nt: TGTGCCATCAGCGTGGACAGCTACTATGGCTACACCTTC; cdr3_aa: CAISVDSYYGYTF
v_call: TRBV19; j_call: TRBJ2-1; cdr3_length: 18; d_call: TRBD2; clone_size: -; cdr3_nt: TGTGCCAGTAGTATAGGAGGGACTAGCGGGAGGCACTACAATGAGCAGTTCTTC; cdr3_aa: CASSIGGTSGRHYNEQFF
v_call: TRBV20-1; j_call: TRBJ2-1; cdr3_length: 11; d_call: -; clone_size: -; cdr3_nt: TGCAGTGCTAGTGGAGATAATGAGCAGTTCTTC; cdr3_aa: CSASGDNEQFF
v_call: TRBV11-1; j_call: TRBJ1-1; cdr3_length: 15; d_call: TRBD1; clone_size: -; cdr3_nt: TGTGCCAGCAGCACCCGACAGGGGCGGAGCACTGAAGCTTTCTTT; cdr3_aa: CASSTRQGRSTEAFF
v_call: TRBV15; j_call: TRBJ2-7; cdr3_length: 13; d_call: TRBD2; clone_size: -; cdr3_nt: TGTGCCACCAGCAGAGGAGGGACTATGGAGCAGTACTTC; cdr3_aa: CATSRGGTMEQYF
v_call: TRBV18; j_call: TRBJ1-4; cdr3_length: 15; d_call: TRBD1; clone_size: -; cdr3_nt: TGTGCCAGCTCCCCACCGACAGGGCAGAATGAAAAACTGTTTTTT; cdr3_aa: CASSPPTGQNEKLFF
v_call: TRBV27; j_call: TRBJ2-4; cdr3_length: 15; d_call: -; clone_size: few; cdr3_nt: TGTGCCAGCAGTCCCCATGACAGGGCCAAAAACATTCAGTACTTC; cdr3_aa: CASSPHDRAKNIQYF
v_call: TRBV10-3; j_call: TRBJ1-2; cdr3_length: 12; d_call: -; clone_size: once; cdr3_nt: TGTGCCATCAGTGCTTCTAACTATGGCTACACCTTC; cdr3_aa: CAISASNYGYTF
v_call: TRBV2; j_call: TRBJ1-5; cdr3_length: 16; d_call: TRBD1; clone_size: -; cdr3_nt: TGTGCCAGCAGAGGACAGGGGCAGTCCAGCAATCAGCCCCAGCATTTT; cdr3_aa: CASRGQGQSSNQPQHF
v_call: TRBV25-1; j_call: TRBJ2-3; cdr3_length: 16; d_call: TRBD2; clone_size: -; cdr3_nt: TGTGCCAGCAGTATACTAGCGGGGGGGCGCACAGATACGCAGTATTTT; cdr3_aa: CASSILAGGRTDTQYF
v_call: TRBV2; j_call: TRBJ2-5; cdr3_length: 16; d_call: TRBD2; clone_size: -; cdr3_nt: TGTGCCAGCAGTACGCCGACGGGGGGGCGGCAAGAGACCCAGTACTTC; cdr3_aa: CASSTPTGGRQETQYF
v_call: TRBV30; j_call: TRBJ1-6; cdr3_length: 14; d_call: TRBD1; clone_size: once; cdr3_nt: TGTGCCTGGAGTGTTGGGACAGGGAATTCACCCCTCCACTTT; cdr3_aa: CAWSVGTGNSPLHF
v_call: TRBV5-1; j_call: TRBJ2-1; cdr3_length: 17; d_call: TRBD1; clone_size: -; cdr3_nt: TGCGCCAGCAGCTTGGAGTACAGGGACAGCCCTTACAATGAGCAGTTCTTC; cdr3_aa: CASSLEYRDSPYNEQFF
v_call: TRBV10-1; j_call: TRBJ2-7; cdr3_length: 14; d_call: TRBD2; clone_size: -; cdr3_nt: TGCGCCAGCAGTGTTGGGGCTGGGGAGGGCGAGCAGTACTTC; cdr3_aa: CASSVGAGEGEQYF
v_call: TRBV7-2; j_call: TRBJ1-6; cdr3_length: 13; d_call: TRBD1; clone_size: -; cdr3_nt: TGTGCCAGCACTACTGACAGGGATTCACCCCTCCACTTT; cdr3_aa: CASTTDRDSPLHF
v_call: TRBV3-1/TRBV3-2; j_call: TRBJ1-2; cdr3_length: 14; d_call: TRBD1; clone_size: -; cdr3_nt: TGTGCCAGCAGCCAAGAGCGGGGACAGTACGGCTACACCTTC; cdr3_aa: CASSQERGQYGYTF
v_call: TRBV3-1/TRBV3-2; j_call: TRBJ2-3; cdr3_length: 19; d_call: TRBD2; clone_size: -; cdr3_nt: TGTGCCAGCAGCCAGGGGGACTACCTACGGGTCGGTGCCACAGATACGCAGTATTTT; cdr3_aa: CASSQGDYLRVGATDTQYF
v_call: TRBV5-1; j_call: TRBJ2-1; cdr3_length: 15; d_call: TRBD1; clone_size: -; cdr3_nt: TGCGCCAGCAGCTTGGTGACAGGGGGCTACAATGAGCAGTTCTTC; cdr3_aa: CASSLVTGGYNEQFF
v_call: TRBV6-5; j_call: TRBJ1-4; cdr3_length: 15; d_call: -; clone_size: few; cdr3_nt: TGTGCCAGCAGTTTCCCGGGGGCAACTAATGAAAAACTGTTTTTT; cdr3_aa: CASSFPGATNEKLFF
v_call: TRBV6-2/TRBV6-3; j_call: TRBJ1-5; cdr3_length: 14; d_call: -; clone_size: -; cdr3_nt: TGTGCCAGCAGTTATTTGATACCCGGGCAGCCCCAGCATTTT; cdr3_aa: CASSYLIPGQPQHF
v_call: TRBV28; j_call: TRBJ1-6; cdr3_length: 14; d_call: -; clone_size: -; cdr3_nt: TGTGCCAGCAGTTTGACAGTAGGAAATTCACCCCTCCACTTT; cdr3_aa: CASSLTVGNSPLHF
v_call: TRBV5-5; j_call: TRBJ2-7; cdr3_length: 15; d_call: TRBD2; clone_size: -; cdr3_nt: TGTGCCAGCAGATTAGCGGGGATTCGGTCTGGCGAGCAGTACTTC; cdr3_aa: CASRLAGIRSGEQYF
v_call: TRBV19; j_call: TRBJ2-1; cdr3_length: 16; d_call: TRBD2; clone_size: -; cdr3_nt: TGTGCCAGTGCGGTAGCGGGGGGCTTGTCCTACAATGAGCAGTTCTTC; cdr3_aa: CASAVAGGLSYNEQFF